This TCR beta chain was profiled in a study of CD8+ T cells in alopecia areata. Treatment of the sample: oral pan-JAK inhibitor, 5-10 mg twice daily. The CDR3 extends over 14 amino acids. V lost 5 bases to trimming and J lost 5 bases; unmatched junction nucleotides: 6. Germline CDR1 is SQVTM and CDR2 is ANQGSEA. RNA, once extracted, was reverse transcribed into cDNA for use as the sequencing template. Generated by immunoSEQ multiplex PCR, the TCRdb table keeps only in-frame clones and is missing some. The sample shows 110,000 to 150,000 clones, 45% to 60% of them seen only once. This receptor was taken from a human donor with alopecia areata. The V and J genes are TRBV29-1 and TRBJ2-2; 9 bases align to TRBD1. The material sequenced was CD8+ T cells sorted from blood, taken at week 4, from a patient treated with tofacitinib. The CDR3 DNA sequence: TGCAGCGTTCCCGGGACAGGGCAGACCGGGGAGCTGTTTTTT. Its translation: CSVPGTGQTGELFF.